This T cell receptor (beta chain) is drawn from a study of CD8 T cells in ankylosing spondylitis. A quantitative 5'-RACE method, one with molecular barcodes, was used to make TCR beta libraries. A single record per CDR3 protein comes from TCRdb applying MiXCR to the 5' RACE reads. Found here are around 320,000 distinct CDR3 sequences, about 20% of them singletons; the top ten hold 3.5%. This clonotype was obtained from a female donor with ankylosing spondylitis or in good health (not recorded which). The material sequenced was blood, either unsorted or a sorted T cell fraction (not recorded which).

The CDR3 DNA reads as TGTGCCAGCTCACCAGGGACAGGGCACGCTGAAGCTTTCTTT. It encodes CASSPGTGHAEAFF. The chain carries TRBV18 and TRBJ1-1; TRBD1 matches at 9 bases. V gave up 2 bases and J gave up 6 bases; unmatched junction bases: 4. The CDR3 is made up of 14 amino acids. Germline assignment: CDR1 KGHSH and CDR2 LQKENI.